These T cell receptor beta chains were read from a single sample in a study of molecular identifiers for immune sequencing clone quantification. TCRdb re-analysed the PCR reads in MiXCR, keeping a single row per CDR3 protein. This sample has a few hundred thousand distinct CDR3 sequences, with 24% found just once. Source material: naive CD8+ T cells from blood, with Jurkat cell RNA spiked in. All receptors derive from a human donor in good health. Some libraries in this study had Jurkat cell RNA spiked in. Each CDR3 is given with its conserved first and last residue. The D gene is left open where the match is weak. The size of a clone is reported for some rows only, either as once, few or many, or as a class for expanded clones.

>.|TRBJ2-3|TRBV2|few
TGTGCCAGCAGTAGCAGGTGGAGCACAGATACGCAGTATTTT
CASSSRWSTDTQYF
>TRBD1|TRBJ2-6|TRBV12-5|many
TGTGCTAGTGGTTATCCCAGGACAGGGGAGTCTGGGGCCAACGTCCTGACTTTC
CASGYPRTGESGANVLTF
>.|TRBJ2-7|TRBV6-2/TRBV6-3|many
TGTGCCAGCTACGGGGGGCCAGGGCAGTACTTC
CASYGGPGQYF
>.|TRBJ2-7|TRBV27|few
TGTGCCAGCAGTTTTACCCCCTTTTACGAGCAGTACTTC
CASSFTPFYEQYF
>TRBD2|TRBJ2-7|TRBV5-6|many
TGTGCCAGCAGCTGGGAGGGGACCGAGCAGTACTTC
CASSWEGTEQYF
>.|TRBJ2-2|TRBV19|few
TGTGCCGGTTGCCGCCTGCAGCCGCGGGGCACCGGGGAGCTGTTTTTT
CAGCRLQPRGTGELFF
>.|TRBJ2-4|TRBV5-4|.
TGTGCCAGCAGCTTGGAAGCCGAAAACATTCAGTACTTC
CASSLEAENIQYF
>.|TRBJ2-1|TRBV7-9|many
TGTGCCAGCAGCTTCGGTGGCTCCTACAATGAGCAGTTCTTC
CASSFGGSYNEQFF
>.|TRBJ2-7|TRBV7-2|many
TGTGCCAGCAGCTTAGCGCTGGCGACCTACGAGCAGTACTTC
CASSLALATYEQYF
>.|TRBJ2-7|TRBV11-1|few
TGTGCCGTGGAGGGGGGCGCCTCCTACGAGCAGTACTTC
CAVEGGASYEQYF
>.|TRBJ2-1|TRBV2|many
TGTGCCAGCAGTGTTGAGGGAAGCTCCTACAATGAGCAGTTCTTC
CASSVEGSSYNEQFF
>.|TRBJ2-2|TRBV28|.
TGTGTCAGCAGTTTTAGACAGGAGAACACCGGGGAGCTGTTTTTT
CVSSFRQENTGELFF
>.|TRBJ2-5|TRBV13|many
TGTGCCAGCAGCCCGCGGACTGGAGAAAAGACCCAGTACTTC
CASSPRTGEKTQYF
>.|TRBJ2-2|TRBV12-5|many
TGTGCTAGTGAGGACGCGAACACCGGGGAGCTGTTTTTT
CASEDANTGELFF
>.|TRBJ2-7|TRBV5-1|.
TGCGCCAGCAGCTCCGTGGACTCCTACGAGCAGTACTTC
CASSSVDSYEQYF
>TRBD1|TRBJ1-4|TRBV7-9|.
TGTGCCAGCAGCTTAAGAGGGGGCCCGGCTAATGAAAAACTGTTTTTT
CASSLRGGPANEKLFF
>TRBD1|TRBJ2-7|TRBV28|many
TGTGCCAGCAGTTTATTGAGGACAGGGGCTGGTGGGCAGTACTTC
CASSLLRTGAGGQYF
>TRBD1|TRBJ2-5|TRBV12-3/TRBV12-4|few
TGTGCCAGCAGTCACCGACAGACAGGGGGGGAGTACTTC
CASSHRQTGGEYF
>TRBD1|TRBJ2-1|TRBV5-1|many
TGCGCCAGCAGCTTGGCCGAGGCAGGGGGCTTCTCCTACAATGAGCAGTTCTTC
CASSLAEAGGFSYNEQFF
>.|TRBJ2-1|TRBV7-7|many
TGTGCTAGCAGCTTATACCACGGTGAGCAGTTCTTC
CASSLYHGEQFF
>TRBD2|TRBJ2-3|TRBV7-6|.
TGTGCCAGCAGCTTAGGTCTAGCGGGAGTCGCAGATACGCAGTATTTT
CASSLGLAGVADTQYF
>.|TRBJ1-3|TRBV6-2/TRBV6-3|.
TGTGCCATCCGGGGAAGGGATCCGAAAAGCTCTGGAAACACCATATATTTT
CAIRGRDPKSSGNTIYF
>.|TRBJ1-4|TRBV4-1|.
TGCGCCAGCAGCCAAAATCCGGGAGTCAGTGGTGAAAAACTGTTTTTT
CASSQNPGVSGEKLFF
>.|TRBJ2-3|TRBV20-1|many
TGCAGTGCTAGAGATCTTGGGCTCGACTCCTGGTATTTT
CSARDLGLDSWYF
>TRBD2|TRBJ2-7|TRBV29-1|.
TGCAGCGTGAGGGGGGAAGCTAGCGGGCCCTCTTACGAGCAGTCCTTC
CSVRGEASGPSYEQSF
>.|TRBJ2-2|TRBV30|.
TGTGCCTGGAGTGTACTAGGGTCCGGGGAGCTGTTTTTT
CAWSVLGSGELFF
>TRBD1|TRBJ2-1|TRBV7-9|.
TGTGCCAGCAGCTCATACCAGGGGGATGGTGAGCAGTTCTTC
CASSSYQGDGEQFF
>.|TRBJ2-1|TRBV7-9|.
TGTGCCAGCAGCTTATGGACGACTGCTCTCTACAATGAGCAGTTCTTC
CASSLWTTALYNEQFF
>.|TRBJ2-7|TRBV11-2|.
TGTGCCAGCAGCTTGGAGGTGCCGGGACAAAGCTACGAGCAGTACTTC
CASSLEVPGQSYEQYF
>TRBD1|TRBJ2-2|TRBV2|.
TGTGCCAGAACCGGGACAGGAAACACCGGGGAGCTGTTTTTT
CARTGTGNTGELFF
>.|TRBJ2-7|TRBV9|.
TGTGCCAGCAGCGTAAGTGGGGGGACGTCCTACGAGCAGTACTTC
CASSVSGGTSYEQYF
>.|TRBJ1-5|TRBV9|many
TGTGCCAGCAGCGTCGGGACCAATCAGCCCCAGCATTTT
CASSVGTNQPQHF
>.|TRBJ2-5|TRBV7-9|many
TGTGCCAGCAGCTTAAGGGTCGGCGGGTCGCAAGAGACCCAGTACTTC
CASSLRVGGSQETQYF
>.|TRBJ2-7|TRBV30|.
TGTGCCTGGAGTGTACTTTTTGGGGACATAAGCTTC
CAWSVLFGDISF
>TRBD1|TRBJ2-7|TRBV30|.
TGTGCCTGGAGTGCGGACAGGGGGCTGGAGGAGCAGTACTTC
CAWSADRGLEEQYF
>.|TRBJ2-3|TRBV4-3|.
TGCGCCAGCAGCCTAACCTACAGGCATAGCACAGATACGCAGTATTTT
CASSLTYRHSTDTQYF
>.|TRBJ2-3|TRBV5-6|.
TGTACCAGCAGCTCTTCCTCCGCGCAGTATTTT
CTSSSSSAQYF